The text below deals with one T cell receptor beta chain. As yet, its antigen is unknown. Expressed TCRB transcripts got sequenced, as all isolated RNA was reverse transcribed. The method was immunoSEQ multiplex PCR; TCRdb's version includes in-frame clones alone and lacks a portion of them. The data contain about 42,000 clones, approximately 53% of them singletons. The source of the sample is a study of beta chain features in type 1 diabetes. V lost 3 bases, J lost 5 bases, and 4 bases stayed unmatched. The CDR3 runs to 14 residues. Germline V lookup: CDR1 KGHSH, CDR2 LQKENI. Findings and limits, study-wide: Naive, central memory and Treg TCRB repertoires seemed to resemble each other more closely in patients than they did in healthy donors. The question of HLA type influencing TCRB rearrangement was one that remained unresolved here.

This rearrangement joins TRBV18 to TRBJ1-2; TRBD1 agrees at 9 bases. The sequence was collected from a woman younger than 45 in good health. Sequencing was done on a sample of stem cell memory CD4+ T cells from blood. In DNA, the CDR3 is TGTGCCAGCTCACCGGACAGGGGAGGATATGGCTACACCTTC. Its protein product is CASSPDRGGYGYTF.